Each of the 11 T cell receptor beta chains below was sequenced from the same sample in a study of T cell responses to AZD1222 COVID-19 vaccine (dated by TCRdb to the early 2020s). The library was prepared using the immunoSEQ multiplex PCR assay. TCRdb took this table from immuneACCESS and kept in-frame rearrangements with V and J called. Such tables lack part of the clones; where checked against another copy, unresolved V genes explain under half of the gap, and the rest is unexplained. This sample gives roughly 70,000 clones in total; around nine tenths of them show up just once. The ten largest clones take up around 1.3% of the sample. Explained via the paper, the time point label denotes: about 28 days (+/-7) after the second vaccine dose. The starting material was peripheral blood, obtained 28 days after the second AZD1222 dose. The receptor set was obtained from an adult who received the AZD1222 COVID-19 vaccine.

In its sample, this clone was seen once. The rearrangement links TRBV5-1 to TRBJ1-3, with 7 nucleotides matching TRBD1. Trimming cost V 4 bases and J 3 bases; bases outside gene matches: 4. The germline V gene encodes CDR1 SGHRS and CDR2 YFSETQ. This CDR3 contains 14 residues. The CDR3 DNA reads TGCGCCAGCAGCCAAGGACAGGTTGGAAACACCATATATTTT. It codes for CASSQGQVGNTIYF.

This rearrangement joins TRBV18 to TRBJ2-7; 12 bases map to TRBD1. The ends lost 5 bases at V and 5 bases at J; junction bases unmatched: 7. The germline V gene encodes CDR1 KGHSH and CDR2 LQKENI. There are 15 residues in the CDR3. CDR3 region: CASSSTGTGGDEQYF. The CDR3 DNA sequence: TGTGCCAGCTCATCGACCGGGACAGGGGGCGACGAGCAGTACTTC.

This clone was picked up one time. The chain recombines TRBV7-3 with TRBJ1-2, with D maybe TRBD1 (5 bases). V lost 5 bases, J lost 1 base, and 14 bases lay in between. This CDR3 has 15 amino acids. Germline V gene sequence: CDR1 SGHTA, CDR2 FQGTGA. The CDR3 is CASSADSSGNYGYTF. The CDR3 region has the DNA TGTGCCAGCAGCGCCGACAGTTCTGGTAACTATGGCTACACCTTC.

V and J are TRBV7-2 and TRBJ2-1, with 11 bases matching TRBD2. This CDR3 comprises 15 residues. V gave up 3 bases and J gave up 6 bases; unmatched junction bases: 4. Germline CDR1 and CDR2: SGHTA and FQGNSA. The CDR3 DNA follows: TGTGCCAGCAGCTTCCTAGCGGGAGGTATCAATGAGCAGTTCTTC. Translation gives CASSFLAGGINEQFF.

The rearrangement uses TRBV6-6 and TRBJ1-5; D is unclear. Germline-derived CDR1 and CDR2 are MNHNY and SVGAGI (reference sequence). V lost 8 bases to trimming and J lost 5 bases, with 16 bases between them. CDR3 length equals 14 residues. CDR3 sequence: CASELRLGYQPQHF. The CDR3 bases are TGTGCCAGCGAGTTACGGCTGGGTTATCAGCCCCAGCATTTT.

The chain links TRBV6-6 to TRBJ1-5, with a possible D match to TRBD1 (5 bases). The germline V gene has CDR1 MNHNY and CDR2 SVGAGI (reference sequence). Trimming stripped 2 bases from V and 1 base from J, with 9 bases between. The CDR3 length is 15 residues. CDR3 sequence (DNA): TGTGCCAGCAGTTACAACGGACAAAGCAATCAGCCCCAGCATTTT. It translates to CASSYNGQSNQPQHF.

V and J are TRBV12-3 or TRBV12-4 and TRBJ2-6; D is ambiguous. V lost 5 bases to trimming and J lost 5 bases, with 7 bases between them. CDR3 length: 13 residues. The CDR3 DNA is TGTGCCAGCAGTCCTTACAGGGCCAACGTCCTGACTTTC. This encodes CASSPYRANVLTF.

This clone counts as medium-sized. The CDR3 nucleotides are TGTGCCTGGAGCGGGTTACAGGGCCACTCACCCCTCCACTTT. Translation: CAWSGLQGHSPLHF. V usage is TRBV30 and J usage is TRBJ1-6; TRBD1 is a possible D gene (6 bases). Trimming cost V 3 bases and J 10 bases, with 16 bases left between them. The germline gives CDR1 GTSNPN, CDR2 SVGIG (reference sequence). CDR3 length: 14 amino acids.

The CDR3 nucleotides read TGTGCCAGCAGTTTACCCAATTCGGGCCCCGCGAACACCGGGGAGCTGTTTTTT. The encoded protein is CASSLPNSGPANTGELFF. V and J are TRBV27 and TRBJ2-2; D is unclear. The CDR3 contains 18 residues. Germline V gene data show CDR1 as MNHEY and CDR2 as SMNVEV (reference sequence). V lost 2 bases and J 0 bases, leaving 16 bases between the germline ends.

In this sample, this clone turned up once. The chain carries TRBV5-1 and TRBJ2-3; D unclear. This CDR3 is built from 16 residues. Germline V gene data show CDR1 as SGHRS and CDR2 as YFSETQ. V was shortened by 0 bases and J by 1 base, with 12 bases between the two germline ends. CDR3 region: CASSLDGTGRTDTQYF. For the CDR3, the DNA is TGCGCCAGCAGCTTGGATGGAACTGGGCGCACAGATACGCAGTATTTT.

The rearrangement joins TRBV10-3 to TRBJ2-2; 10 positions match TRBD2. This CDR3 spans 14 amino acids. Trimming at V came to 9 bases and at J to 6 bases, leaving 7 bases not matched to a gene. CDR1 is ENHRY, CDR2 SYGVKD, per germline. This CDR3 is CAIRPSGSAGELFF. The CDR3 DNA reads TGTGCCATTAGACCTAGCGGGAGCGCCGGGGAGCTGTTTTTT.